Listed below are T cell receptor beta chains from one sample, sequenced in a study of spatial heterogeneity in lung cancer. TCRdb itself ran the 5' RACE reads through MiXCR, one entry per CDR3 protein. The data hold about 4,200 distinct CDR3 sequences, with roughly 6.3% observed a single time. Sequencing was performed on lung tumor tissue, taken at surgery. The receptors were sampled from a male donor with early-stage non-small cell lung cancer. The CDR3 runs from the conserved cysteine through the conserved F or W. Each record gives: J gene, V gene, D gene, clone size, CDR3 protein, CDR3 DNA. A D gene is named only where the DNA matches it firmly. Clone size appears in some rows only: once, few, many, or a class for an expanded clone.

TRBJ2-3 | TRBV28 | TRBD1 | medium-sized | CASSRTGDRADTQYF | TGTGCCAGCAGTCGGACAGGGGACCGGGCAGATACGCAGTATTTT
TRBJ2-5 | TRBV7-3 | NA | medium-sized | CASSLSQQETQYF | TGTGCCAGCAGCTTAAGTCAGCAAGAGACCCAGTACTTC
TRBJ2-3 | TRBV11-3 | NA | large | CASSIGVGSTDTQYF | TGTGCCAGCAGCATAGGGGTCGGGTCCACAGATACGCAGTATTTT
TRBJ2-7 | TRBV12-3/TRBV12-4 | NA | medium-sized | CASSPWQGEQYF | TGTGCCAGCAGTCCGTGGCAGGGCGAGCAGTACTTC
TRBJ1-3 | TRBV5-6 | TRBD1 | medium-sized | CASSLVGTAPSGNTIYF | TGTGCCAGCAGCTTGGTCGGGACAGCTCCCTCTGGAAACACCATATATTTT
TRBJ2-5 | TRBV2 | NA | NA | CASSGRGHPETQYF | TGTGCCAGCAGTGGCCGGGGCCACCCCGAGACCCAGTACTTC
TRBJ2-7 | TRBV5-1 | NA | large | CASSWAPSSYEQYF | TGCGCCAGCAGCTGGGCCCCGAGCTCCTACGAGCAGTACTTC
TRBJ1-5 | TRBV5-6 | TRBD1 | many | CASSTWGQSNQPQHF | TGTGCCAGCAGCACCTGGGGACAGTCCAATCAGCCCCAGCATTTT
TRBJ2-3 | TRBV5-6 | TRBD1 | many | CASSWGRDRGTDTQYF | TGTGCCAGCAGCTGGGGCCGGGACAGGGGCACAGATACGCAGTATTTT
TRBJ2-5 | TRBV6-5 | NA | medium-sized | CASSHLMGETQYF | TGTGCCAGCAGCCATCTGATGGGGGAGACCCAGTACTTC
TRBJ1-2 | TRBV3-1 | TRBD1 | medium-sized | CASSGDSRIYGYTF | TGTGCCAGCAGCGGGGACAGCCGCATCTATGGCTACACCTTC
TRBJ2-7 | TRBV28 | TRBD2 | once | CASRGLASDWYF | TGTGCCAGCAGGGGACTAGCGAGCGATTGGTACTTC
TRBJ1-6 | TRBV9 | NA | few | CASSVVGENSPLHF | TGTGCCAGCAGCGTAGTAGGGGAAAATTCACCCCTCCACTTT
TRBJ1-1 | TRBV7-8 | NA | large | CASSFGQMNTEAFF | TGTGCCAGCAGCTTCGGGCAGATGAACACTGAAGCTTTCTTT
TRBJ1-6 | TRBV5-1 | TRBD1 | many | CASSLAAGQGTPLHF | TGCGCCAGCAGCTTGGCGGCGGGACAGGGGACACCCCTCCACTTT
TRBJ1-5 | TRBV20-1 | NA | NA | CSARTADNQPQHF | TGCAGTGCTAGGACGGCTGACAATCAGCCCCAGCATTTT
TRBJ2-5 | TRBV5-4 | TRBD2 | NA | CASSLGRGLAGEETQYF | TGTGCCAGCAGCTTAGGGAGAGGGCTAGCGGGAGAAGAGACCCAGTACTTC
TRBJ1-4 | TRBV5-4 | TRBD1 | medium-sized | CASSPRTGASGNEKLFF | TGTGCCAGCAGCCCAAGGACAGGGGCCAGCGGTAATGAAAAACTGTTTTTT
TRBJ1-2 | TRBV12-3/TRBV12-4 | NA | medium-sized | CASSLAPGSYTF | TGTGCCAGCAGTTTAGCGCCGGGGAGCTACACCTTC
TRBJ2-7 | TRBV20-1 | TRBD1 | few | CSAKGDRGLPYEQYF | TGCAGTGCCAAAGGGGACAGGGGGCTCCCCTACGAGCAGTACTTC
TRBJ1-3 | TRBV7-2 | NA | medium-sized | CASSSERNTIYF | TGTGCCAGCAGCTCCGAGCGGAACACCATATATTTT
TRBJ2-2 | TRBV30 | NA | medium-sized | CAWSVRGPKTGELFF | TGTGCCTGGAGTGTACGGGGACCCAAAACCGGGGAGCTGTTTTTT
TRBJ2-7 | TRBV4-3 | NA | NA | CASSQGKEGSYEQYF | TGCGCCAGCAGCCAAGGAAAGGAAGGTTCCTACGAGCAGTACTTC
TRBJ1-1 | TRBV28 | TRBD1 | medium-sized | CASNYGGRQGEAFF | TGTGCCAGCAACTATGGGGGTCGACAGGGTGAAGCTTTCTTT
TRBJ1-6 | TRBV25-1 | NA | many | CASSEYVGSPLHF | TGTGCCAGCAGTGAATACGTCGGCTCACCCCTCCACTTT
TRBJ2-2 | TRBV5-1 | NA | many | CASSLWSFGGELFF | TGCGCCAGCAGCTTGTGGTCTTTTGGCGGGGAGCTGTTTTTT
TRBJ1-2 | TRBV6-6 | NA | medium-sized | CASYSEPVNYGYTF | TGTGCCAGCTATTCGGAACCCGTTAACTATGGCTACACCTTC
TRBJ2-7 | TRBV20-1 | NA | few | CSARDPAREYEQYF | TGCAGTGCTAGAGATCCGGCCAGGGAGTACGAGCAGTACTTC
TRBJ1-4 | TRBV6-6 | NA | medium-sized | CASNRLRGGDEKLFF | TGTGCCAGCAACCGACTCAGGGGAGGCGATGAAAAACTGTTTTTT
TRBJ2-2 | TRBV5-1 | NA | medium-sized | CASSVSTGNTGELFF | TGCGCCAGCAGCGTCTCTACTGGTAACACCGGGGAGCTGTTTTTT
TRBJ2-7 | TRBV29-1 | TRBD1 | many | CSVTGGGRTYEQYF | TGCAGCGTGACAGGGGGCGGGCGTACCTACGAGCAGTACTTC
TRBJ1-5 | TRBV6-2/TRBV6-3 | NA | medium-sized | CASSYSWTVNQPQHF | TGTGCCAGCAGTTACTCGTGGACAGTCAATCAGCCCCAGCATTTT
TRBJ1-1 | TRBV6-5 | TRBD1 | NA | CASSYRGQGLLNTEAFF | TGTGCCAGCAGTTACCGAGGACAGGGGCTATTGAACACTGAAGCTTTCTTT
TRBJ2-2 | TRBV20-1 | TRBD2 | many | CSASTAAGVGTGELFF | TGCAGTGCTAGTACCGCAGCGGGGGTCGGCACCGGGGAGCTGTTTTTT
TRBJ1-2 | TRBV15 | NA | many | CATSRSTGPLLYGYTF | TGTGCCACCAGCAGATCTACAGGGCCCCTACTCTATGGCTACACCTTC
TRBJ2-1 | TRBV7-2 | TRBD1 | many | CASSLAGTGGQNEQFF | TGTGCCAGCAGCTTAGCGGGCACAGGGGGGCAAAATGAGCAGTTCTTC
TRBJ2-2 | TRBV3-1 | TRBD2 | many | CASSQAGGNTGELFF | TGTGCCAGCAGCCAAGCGGGAGGGAACACCGGGGAGCTGTTTTTT
TRBJ1-1 | TRBV5-8 | NA | many | CASSSQTEQAFF | TGTGCCAGCAGCTCACAGACAGAGCAAGCTTTCTTT
TRBJ2-4 | TRBV28 | NA | many | CASSFQGISKNIQYF | TGTGCCAGCAGTTTCCAGGGGATCTCCAAAAACATTCAGTACTTC
TRBJ2-3 | TRBV6-1 | TRBD1 | many | CASSERAGQGFSDTQYF | TGTGCCAGCAGTGAAAGGGCGGGACAGGGTTTTTCAGATACGCAGTATTTT
TRBJ2-1 | TRBV11-2 | TRBD2 | medium-sized | CASSFSGRADEQFF | TGTGCCAGCAGCTTCAGCGGGAGGGCGGATGAGCAGTTCTTC
TRBJ1-3 | TRBV12-3/TRBV12-4 | TRBD1 | many | CASSRRQGVGNTIYF | TGTGCCAGCAGTCGTCGACAGGGGGTAGGAAACACCATATATTTT
TRBJ2-1 | TRBV7-6 | TRBD2 | many | CASSPGTSYNEQFF | TGTGCCAGCAGCCCCGGGACTAGCTACAATGAGCAGTTCTTC
TRBJ1-5 | TRBV19 | NA | many | CASSSYRVGRNQPQHF | TGTGCCAGTAGTAGCTACAGGGTTGGTCGCAATCAGCCCCAGCATTTT
TRBJ2-2 | TRBV9 | NA | many | CASSVAPREMVPGELFF | TGTGCCAGCAGCGTAGCTCCCAGGGAGATGGTCCCCGGGGAGCTGTTTTTT
TRBJ2-7 | TRBV5-1 | TRBD1 | medium-sized | CASRPRTGGEQYF | TGCGCCAGCAGACCCCGGACAGGGGGCGAGCAGTACTTC
TRBJ2-5 | TRBV10-3 | NA | medium-sized | CATARIDGEETQYF | TGTGCCACCGCTAGGATAGACGGAGAAGAGACCCAGTACTTC
TRBJ1-1 | TRBV9 | NA | few | CASSVVPGEAFF | TGTGCCAGCAGCGTAGTCCCGGGTGAAGCTTTCTTT
TRBJ2-5 | TRBV7-8 | NA | many | CASTLPRTGRGYQETQYF | TGTGCCAGCACCCTACCCAGGACTGGACGGGGTTACCAAGAGACCCAGTACTTC
TRBJ2-1 | TRBV11-1 | NA | NA | CASSGGGGDNEQFF | TGTGCCAGCAGCGGGGGGGGCGGAGACAATGAGCAGTTCTTC
TRBJ2-4 | TRBV25-1 | NA | many | CASSEGGGKNIQYF | TGTGCCAGCAGCGAGGGAGGAGGCAAAAACATTCAGTACTTC